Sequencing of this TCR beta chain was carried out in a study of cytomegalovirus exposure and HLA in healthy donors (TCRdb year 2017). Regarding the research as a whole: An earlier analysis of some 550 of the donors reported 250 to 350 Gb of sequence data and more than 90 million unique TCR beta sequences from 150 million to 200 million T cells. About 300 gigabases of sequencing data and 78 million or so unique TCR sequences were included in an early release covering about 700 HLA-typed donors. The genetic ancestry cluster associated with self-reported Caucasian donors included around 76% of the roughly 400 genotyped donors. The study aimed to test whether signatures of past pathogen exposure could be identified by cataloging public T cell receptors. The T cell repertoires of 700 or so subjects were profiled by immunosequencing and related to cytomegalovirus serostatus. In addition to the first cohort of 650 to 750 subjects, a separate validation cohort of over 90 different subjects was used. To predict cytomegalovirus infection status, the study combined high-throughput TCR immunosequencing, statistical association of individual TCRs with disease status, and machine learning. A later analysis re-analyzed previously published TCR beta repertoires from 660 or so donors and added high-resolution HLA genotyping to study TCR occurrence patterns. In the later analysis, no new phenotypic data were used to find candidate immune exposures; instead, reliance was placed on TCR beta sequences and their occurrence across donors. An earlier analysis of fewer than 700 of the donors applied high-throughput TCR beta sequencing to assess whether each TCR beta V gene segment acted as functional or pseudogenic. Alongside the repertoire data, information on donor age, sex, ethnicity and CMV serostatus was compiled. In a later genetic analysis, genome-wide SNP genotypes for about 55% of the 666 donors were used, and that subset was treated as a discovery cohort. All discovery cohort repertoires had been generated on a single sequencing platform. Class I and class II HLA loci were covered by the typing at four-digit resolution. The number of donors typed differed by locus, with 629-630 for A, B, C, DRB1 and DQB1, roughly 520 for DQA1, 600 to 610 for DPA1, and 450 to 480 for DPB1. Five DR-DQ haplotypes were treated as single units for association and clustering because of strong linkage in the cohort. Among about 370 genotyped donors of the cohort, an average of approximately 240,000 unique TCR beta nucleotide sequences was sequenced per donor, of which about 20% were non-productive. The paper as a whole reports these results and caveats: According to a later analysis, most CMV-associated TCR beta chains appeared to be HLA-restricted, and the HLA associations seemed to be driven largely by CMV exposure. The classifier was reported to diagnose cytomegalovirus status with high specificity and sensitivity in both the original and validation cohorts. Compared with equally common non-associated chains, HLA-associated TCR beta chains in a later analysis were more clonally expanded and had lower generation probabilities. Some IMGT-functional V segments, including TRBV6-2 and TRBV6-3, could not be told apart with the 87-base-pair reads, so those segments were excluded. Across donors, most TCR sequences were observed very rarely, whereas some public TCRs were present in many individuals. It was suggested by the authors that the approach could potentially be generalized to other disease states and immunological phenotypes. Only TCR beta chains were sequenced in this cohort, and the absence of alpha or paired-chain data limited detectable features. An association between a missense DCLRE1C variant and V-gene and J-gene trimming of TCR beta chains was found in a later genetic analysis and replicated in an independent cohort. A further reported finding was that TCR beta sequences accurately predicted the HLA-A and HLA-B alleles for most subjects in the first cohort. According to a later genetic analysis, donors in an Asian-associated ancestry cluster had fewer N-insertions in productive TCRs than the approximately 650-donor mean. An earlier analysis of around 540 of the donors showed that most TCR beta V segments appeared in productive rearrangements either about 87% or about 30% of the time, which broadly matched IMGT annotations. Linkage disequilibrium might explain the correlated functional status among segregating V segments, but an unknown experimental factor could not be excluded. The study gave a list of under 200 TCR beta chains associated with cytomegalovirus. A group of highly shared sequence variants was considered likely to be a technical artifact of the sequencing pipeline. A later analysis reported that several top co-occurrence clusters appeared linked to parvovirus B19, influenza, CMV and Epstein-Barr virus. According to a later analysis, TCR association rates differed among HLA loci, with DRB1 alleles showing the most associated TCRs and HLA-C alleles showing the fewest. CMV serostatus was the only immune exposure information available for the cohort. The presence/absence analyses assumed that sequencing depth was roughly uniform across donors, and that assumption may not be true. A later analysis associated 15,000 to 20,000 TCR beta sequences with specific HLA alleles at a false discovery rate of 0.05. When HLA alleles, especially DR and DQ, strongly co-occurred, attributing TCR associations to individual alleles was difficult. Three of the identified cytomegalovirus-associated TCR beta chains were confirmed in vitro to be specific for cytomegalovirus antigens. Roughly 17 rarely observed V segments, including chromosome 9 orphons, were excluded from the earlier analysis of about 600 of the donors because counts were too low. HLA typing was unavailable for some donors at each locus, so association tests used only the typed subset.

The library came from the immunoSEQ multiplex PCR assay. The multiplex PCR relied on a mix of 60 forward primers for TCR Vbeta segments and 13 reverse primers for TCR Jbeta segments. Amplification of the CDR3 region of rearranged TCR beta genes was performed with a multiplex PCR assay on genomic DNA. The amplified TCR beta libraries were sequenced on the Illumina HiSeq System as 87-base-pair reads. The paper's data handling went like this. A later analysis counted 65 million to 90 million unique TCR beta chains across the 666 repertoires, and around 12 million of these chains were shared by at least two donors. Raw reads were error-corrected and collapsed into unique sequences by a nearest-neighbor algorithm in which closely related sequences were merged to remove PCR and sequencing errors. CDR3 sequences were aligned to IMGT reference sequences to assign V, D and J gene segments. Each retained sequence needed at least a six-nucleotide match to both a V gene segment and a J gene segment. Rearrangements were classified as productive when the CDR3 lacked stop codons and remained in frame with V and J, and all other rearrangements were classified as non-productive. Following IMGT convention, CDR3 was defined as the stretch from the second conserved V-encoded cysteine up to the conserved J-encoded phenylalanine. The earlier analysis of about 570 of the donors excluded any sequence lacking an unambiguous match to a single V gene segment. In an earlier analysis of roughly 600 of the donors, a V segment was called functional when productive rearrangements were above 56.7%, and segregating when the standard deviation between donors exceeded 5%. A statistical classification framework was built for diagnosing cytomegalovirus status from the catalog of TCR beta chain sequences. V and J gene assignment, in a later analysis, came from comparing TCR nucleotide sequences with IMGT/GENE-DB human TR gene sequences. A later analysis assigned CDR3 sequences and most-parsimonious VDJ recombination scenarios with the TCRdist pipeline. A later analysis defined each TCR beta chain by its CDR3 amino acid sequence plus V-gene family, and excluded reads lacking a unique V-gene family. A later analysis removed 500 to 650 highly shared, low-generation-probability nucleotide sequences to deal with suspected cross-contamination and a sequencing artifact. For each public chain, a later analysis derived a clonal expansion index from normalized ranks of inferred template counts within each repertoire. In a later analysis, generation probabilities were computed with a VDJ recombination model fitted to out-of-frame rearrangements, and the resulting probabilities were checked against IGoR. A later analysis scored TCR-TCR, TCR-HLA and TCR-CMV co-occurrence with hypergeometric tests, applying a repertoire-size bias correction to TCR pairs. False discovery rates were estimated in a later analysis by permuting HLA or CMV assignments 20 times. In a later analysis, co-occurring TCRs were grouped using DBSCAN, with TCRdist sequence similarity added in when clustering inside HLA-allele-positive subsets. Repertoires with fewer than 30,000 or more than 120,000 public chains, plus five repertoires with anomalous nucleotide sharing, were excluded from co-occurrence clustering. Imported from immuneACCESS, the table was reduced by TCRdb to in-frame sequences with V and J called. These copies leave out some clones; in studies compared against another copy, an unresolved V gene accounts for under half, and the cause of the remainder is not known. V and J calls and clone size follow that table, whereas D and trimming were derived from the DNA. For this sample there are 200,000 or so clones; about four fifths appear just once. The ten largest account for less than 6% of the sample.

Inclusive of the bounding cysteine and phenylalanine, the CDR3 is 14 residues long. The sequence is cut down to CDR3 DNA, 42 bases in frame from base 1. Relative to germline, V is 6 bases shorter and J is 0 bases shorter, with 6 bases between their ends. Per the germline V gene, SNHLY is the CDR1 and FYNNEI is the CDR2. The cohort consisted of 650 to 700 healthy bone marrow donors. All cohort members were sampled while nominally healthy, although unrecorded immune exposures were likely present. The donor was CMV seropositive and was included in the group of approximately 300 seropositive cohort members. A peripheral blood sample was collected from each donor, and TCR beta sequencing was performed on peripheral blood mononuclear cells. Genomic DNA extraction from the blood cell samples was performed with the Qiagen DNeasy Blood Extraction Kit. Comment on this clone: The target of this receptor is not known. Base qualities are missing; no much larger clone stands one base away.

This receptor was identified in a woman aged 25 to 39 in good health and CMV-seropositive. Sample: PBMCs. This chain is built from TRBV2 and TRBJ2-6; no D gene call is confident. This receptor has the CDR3 CASSVYSGANVLTF. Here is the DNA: TGTGCCAGCAGCGTTTACTCTGGGGCCAACGTCCTGACTTTC.